This TCR beta chain was found in a study of blood T cell repertoires in COVID-19 (TCRdb year 2020). Regarding the study in general: The collaborator samples originated in the United States, Italy and Spain and spanned the acute and convalescent phases of COVID-19. Nearly every sample came with metadata listing a de-identified subject ID, COVID-19 status, age in years and sex. The repertoires were released in a freely available public database intended as a resource for research on the immune response to SARS-CoV-2. Deeply sampled blood TCRbeta repertoires from subjects exposed to, actively infected with, or recovered from COVID-19 were included in the dataset. Where available, HLA class I and class II types were taken from metadata supplied by the sample provider and were not determined by assay-based typing. The prospective study material was composed of cDNA or gDNA derived from T cells, B-cell-depleted T cells, or PBMCs. Samples came from the ongoing ImmuneRACE study (first 160 participants) plus 1,254 subjects from 6 global collaborators. The investigation overall reported the following: Clinical and demographic metadata were provided uncurated, with the amount varying by source and participant.

The CDR3 covers 11 residues, taking in both the cysteine and the phenylalanine. The retained sequence is limited to the CDR3, 33 bases, with the frame set at the first base. V loses 5 bases, J loses 11 bases, and the germline ends lie 12 bases apart. The germline V gene sets CDR1 to SGHTA and CDR2 to FQGNSA. Points on this clone: No antigen is known for it. It has no much larger one-base neighbor in the sample; base qualities were not kept.

TCRbeta CDR3 regions were amplified from genomic DNA by means of the immunoSEQ Assay, a bias-controlled multiplex PCR. As for the authors' bioinformatics: The number of nucleated cells in each sample was estimated from the amplification of reference gene primers within the assay. Sequence reads were collapsed and filtered to measure the absolute abundance of every unique TCRbeta CDR3 rearrangement. For each sample, productive Simpson clonality was calculated as the square root of Simpson's diversity index over productive rearrangements. In its TCRdb copy, this immuneACCESS table keeps in-frame sequences only and misses some clones. Where compared with another copy, unresolved V genes explain less than half of these, and the others have no known cause. V and J calls plus clone size are reproduced from that table; the DNA served to infer D and trimming. This sample gives around 100,000 clones in total; roughly 85% of them show up just once. The ten largest make up 2% to 2.5% of the sample.

Collaborating institutions collected whole blood in K2EDTA tubes following their own protocols. Collaborator samples were shipped for TCRbeta analysis as frozen whole blood, isolated PBMCs, or DNA extracted from either sample type. Sequenced input: peripheral blood. The rearranged segments are TRBV7-2 and TRBJ1-1; matching of 5 bases hints at TRBD1 as the D gene. This TCR came from a man over 45 with active COVID-19. The encoded CDR3 is CASSPWGGAFF. The DNA sequence is TGTGCCAGCAGCCCCTGGGGGGGGGCTTTCTTT.